Below, 13 T cell receptor beta chains from the same sample are listed, as sequenced in a study of T cell repertoires in cytomegalovirus infection. TCRdb recomputed calls from the reads with MiXCR, one row per CDR3 protein. The sample lists some 400,000 distinct CDR3 sequences; 15% to 20% were seen once. The sequenced sample consisted of PBMCs. These receptors were taken from a human donor in good health (CMV status not recorded). Some clones in this sample may be carry-over from other donors' samples.

To note about this clonotype: Given a much more abundant clone one base away, this may be a read error. The chain employs TRBV7-2 and TRBJ1-2, with 8 bases fitting TRBD1. V dropped 3 bases and J dropped 12; count of bases not matched to a gene: 9. The CDR3 consists of 13 residues. CDR1 SGHTA and CDR2 FQGNSA come from the germline V gene. Here the CDR3 reads CASSLGQETTDTF. CDR3 nucleotide sequence: TGTGCCAGCAGCTTGGGACAGGAAACCACCGACACCTTC. The full variable domain, rest sourced from reference TRBV7-2 and TRBJ1-2, is GAGVSQSPSNKVTEKGKDVELRCDPISGHTALYWYRQSLGQGLEFLIYFQGNSAPDKSGLPSDRFSAERTGGSVSTLTIQRTQQEDSAVYLCASSLGQETTDTFGSGTRLTVV.

This clonotype turned up a few times. The chain couples TRBV15 to TRBJ2-1; D is perhaps TRBD1 (5 bases). This CDR3 comprises 13 residues. In germline, CDR1 is LNHNV, CDR2 YYDKDF (reference sequence). Trimming stripped 9 bases from V and 5 bases from J, with 14 bases between. CDR3 bases: TGTGCCACTCAACAACAGGAAAACAATGAGCAGTTCTTC. Residues: CATQQQENNEQFF. The full variable domain, rest sourced from reference TRBV15 and TRBJ2-1, is DAMVIQNPRYQVTQFGKPVTLSCSQTLNHNVMYWYQQKSSQAPKLLFHYYDKDFNNEADTPDNFQSRRPNTSFCFLDIRSPGLGDTAMYLCATQQQENNEQFFGPGTRLTVL.

This clonotype was seen only a few times. The J gene is TRBJ1-2, the V gene TRBV28; D perhaps matches TRBD1 (6 bases). The CDR3 is 15 residues long. Trimming pared 3 bases from V and 2 bases from J, leaving 13 bases between. Germline CDR1 reads MDHEN; CDR2 reads SYDVKM. The CDR3 protein is CASSFLLDRNYGYTF. CDR3 nucleotides: TGTGCCAGCAGTTTCCTCCTAGACAGGAACTATGGCTACACCTTC.

This clonotype was recorded a few times. This chain connects TRBV18 to TRBJ2-7; weak D call: TRBD1 (6 bases). Germline CDR1 and CDR2: KGHSH and LQKENI. Trimming shortened V by 0 bases and J by 1 base, and 10 bases separated the two germline ends. The CDR3 extends over 15 amino acids. The CDR3 DNA reads as TGTGCCAGCTCACCACCCACAGGGCTTTCCTACGAGCAGTACTTC. Its protein is CASSPPTGLSYEQYF.

The gene calls are TRBV24-1 and TRBJ2-1; D is possibly TRBD1 (5 bases). The V gene lost 4 bases and the J gene lost 11 bases, with 20 bases spanning the gap. The CDR3 totals 15 residues. CDR1 and CDR2 (germline): KGHDR, SFDVKD. This CDR3 is CATSESQDLSPKQFF. For the CDR3, the DNA is TGTGCCACCAGTGAATCACAGGATTTATCGCCAAAGCAGTTCTTC.

This clonotype was seen only a few times. The rearrangement uses TRBV3-1 and TRBJ2-2; D not certain. CDR3 length equals 14 residues. Germline V gene lookup returns CDR1 LGHDT and CDR2 YNNKEL (reference sequence). V was pared by 1 base and J by 5 bases, with 8 bases between. The CDR3 sequence: CASSQGWGTGELFF. CDR3 coding DNA: TGTGCCAGCAGCCAAGGTTGGGGTACCGGGGAGCTGTTTTTT.

The chain joins TRBV24-1 to TRBJ1-1; D is unclear. Germline CDR1 and CDR2: KGHDR and SFDVKD. The CDR3 loop spans 13 amino acids. With 10 bases removed from V and 5 bases from J, the gap between germline ends came to 16 bases. In nucleotides, the CDR3 is TGTGCCACGAGTCGGACGGGCCAGACTGAAGCTTTCTTT. It is translated as CATSRTGQTEAFF.

The chain employs TRBV6-6 and TRBJ2-5; 7 bases are shared with TRBD2. This CDR3 comprises 14 residues. The V segment lost 8 bases and the J segment 1 base; nucleotides outside the gene matches: 7. Per the germline V gene, CDR1 is MNHNY and CDR2 is SVGAGI (reference sequence). Here the CDR3 reads CASGSGNIQETQYF. The CDR3 DNA reads as TGTGCCAGCGGGAGCGGGAACATCCAAGAGACCCAGTACTTC.

V gene TRBV11-2 combines with J gene TRBJ1-2, with D hard to call. The CDR3 sequence is 12 residues long. V gave up 4 bases and J gave up 8 bases, with 11 bases separating them. Germline CDR1 reads SGHAT; CDR2 reads FQNNGV. This chain's CDR3 is CASSWISVGYTF. CDR3 nucleotide sequence: TGTGCCAGCAGCTGGATATCGGTCGGCTACACCTTC.

In its sample, this clonotype was seen many times. The chain couples TRBV7-2 to TRBJ2-5; D is ambiguous. The germline V and J ends were trimmed by 1 base and 5 bases, with 14 bases remaining between them. This CDR3 is 15 amino acids long. The germline V gene encodes CDR1 SGHTA and CDR2 FQGNSA. The CDR3 here is CASSLEVSEAETQYF. As DNA, the CDR3 is TGTGCCAGCAGCTTAGAAGTGTCCGAGGCCGAGACCCAGTACTTC.

The chain carries TRBV20-1 and TRBJ2-5, with 13 nucleotides matching TRBD2. Unmatched junction bases numbered 4, after V lost 7 bases and J lost 2 bases. This CDR3 region has 14 residues. Germline CDR1 is DFQATT and CDR2 is SNEGSKA (reference sequence). The DNA for the CDR3 is TGCAGTGTGCAACTAGCGGGAGGGCAAGAGACCCAGTACTTC. Translated: CSVQLAGGQETQYF.

This clonotype has just a few counts. The V gene is TRBV6-1, the J gene TRBJ2-5; tentatively, D is TRBD2 (7 bases). V shed 8 bases and J shed 0 bases, with 16 bases lying between them. Germline values: CDR1 MNHNS, CDR2 SASEGT. This CDR3 is 15 amino acids long. CDR3 loop: CASVIWGGHQETQYF. The CDR3 nucleotides are TGTGCCAGCGTAATCTGGGGGGGGCACCAAGAGACCCAGTACTTC.

There are many counts of this clonotype. The chain has TRBV7-9 and TRBJ1-2; D gene unclear. CDR3 length equals 14 residues. Trimming took 2 bases from V and 8 from J, leaving 15 bases between them. The germline V gene encodes CDR1 SEHNR and CDR2 FQNEAQ (reference sequence). The CDR3: CASSLSLPDSGYTF. CDR3 DNA sequence: TGTGCCAGCAGCTTAAGCCTTCCCGATTCCGGCTACACCTTC.